The TCR beta chain described here comes from a study of CD8+ T cells in alopecia areata. Sequencing used cDNA as its template, made by extracting RNA and reverse transcribing it. The table came from immunoSEQ multiplex PCR; TCRdb's copy has only in-frame clones and leaves some out. The repertoire has roughly 120,000 clones, approximately 53% of them found once; the top ten carry just over 0.45%. V was trimmed by 4 bases and J by 6 bases, leaving 13 bases between them. The CDR3 has 13 amino acids. Looked up from germline, CDR1 is MGHRA and CDR2 is YSYEKL. As for treatment: oral pan-JAK inhibitor, 5-10 mg twice daily.

The chain carries TRBV4-1 and TRBJ2-7; D gene unclear. This receptor was taken from a human donor with alopecia areata. Material: CD4+ T cells sorted from blood, obtained at week 4, from a patient treated with tofacitinib. This CDR3 reads CASSRSLISEQYF. The CDR3 region has the DNA TGCGCCAGCAGCCGGAGCCTCATCTCCGAGCAGTACTTC.